Shown below are 23 T cell receptor beta chains from a single sample sequenced in a study of blood T cell repertoires in COVID-19. Here immunoSEQ multiplex PCR was the method, and the copy in TCRdb shows in-frame clones only, minus some. The sample contains about 230,000 clones, roughly 80% of which appear only once. The sequenced sample consisted of peripheral blood. The receptors originated from a woman older than 75 with acute or convalescent COVID-19.

The chain joins TRBV18 to TRBJ1-1, with TRBD1 as a possible D gene (6 bases). In germline, CDR1 is KGHSH, CDR2 LQKENI. This CDR3 spans 15 amino acids. Deletions cut 6 bases from V and 3 bases from J, with 17 bases between. CDR3 protein: CASSPGHLRDTEAFF. CDR3 DNA sequence: TGTGCCAGCTCCCCGGGACATTTAAGAGACACTGAAGCTTTCTTT.

Sample share makes this clone medium-sized. The chain recombines TRBV27 with TRBJ2-7; 10 bases align to TRBD2. This CDR3 is built from 12 residues. The germline V gene has CDR1 MNHEY and CDR2 SMNVEV (reference sequence). With V trimmed by 6 bases and J by 4 bases, 0 bases remained unmatched. CDR3 loop: CASRTSGYEQYF. The CDR3 region has the DNA TGTGCCAGCAGGACTAGCGGGTACGAGCAGTACTTC.

The chain carries TRBV5-4 and TRBJ2-7; possible D gene TRBD2, 5 bases. Trimming removed 5 bases at V and 0 bases at J, with 9 bases between. CDR3 size: 13 residues. Germline values: CDR1 SGHNT, CDR2 YYREEE (reference sequence). The DNA for the CDR3 is TGTGCCAGCAGACGGGAAAGCTCCTACGAGCAGTACTTC. Translated, it gives CASRRESSYEQYF.

This rearrangement joins TRBV19 to TRBJ1-5; no clear D. Germline CDR1 and CDR2: LNHDA and SQIVND (reference sequence). The CDR3 length is 17 residues. V lost 0 bases and J lost 5, with 17 bases in between. Here the CDR3 DNA reads TGTGCCAGTAGTATAGATAGAGGGTCGGGCTGGGATCAGCCCCAGCATTTT. Translated, it gives CASSIDRGSGWDQPQHF.

V usage is TRBV19 and J usage is TRBJ2-1; 14 nucleotides match TRBD2. CDR1 LNHDA and CDR2 SQIVND come from the germline V gene (reference sequence). The CDR3 extends over 17 amino acids. Unmatched junction bases numbered 6, after V lost 3 bases and J lost 5 bases. CDR3 bases: TGTGCCAGTAGTATCCGGACTAGCGGGAGGAAACACAATGAGCAGTTCTTC. Encoded protein: CASSIRTSGRKHNEQFF.

In its sample, this clone was seen once. The CDR3 sequence: CASSSSGLVHQETQYF. As DNA, the CDR3 is TGTGCCAGTAGTTCAAGCGGACTAGTTCACCAAGAGACCCAGTACTTC. The J gene is TRBJ2-5, the V gene TRBV19; the match to TRBD2 covers 7 bases. This CDR3 has 16 amino acids. The germline gives CDR1 LNHDA, CDR2 SQIVND (reference sequence). V lost 5 bases and J lost 0; bases outside the gene matches: 9.

The chain couples TRBV19 to TRBJ2-5; TRBD2 might be the D (6 bases). The CDR3 consists of 15 residues. Trimming took off 3 bases at V and 5 bases at J, with 16 bases between the two ends. CDR1 is LNHDA and CDR2 is SQIVND in the germline V gene (reference sequence). In DNA form, the CDR3 reads TGTGCCAGTAGTATGGGTCAGGGAGGTAGGGAGACCCAGTACTTC. Protein: CASSMGQGGRETQYF.

With respect to this clone: One end of the junction is discordant with germline, which a read error may explain. This chain connects TRBV7-8 to TRBJ2-7; TRBD2 might be the D (6 bases). Germline V gene lookup returns CDR1 SGHVS and CDR2 FQNEAQ. This CDR3 region has 15 residues. This CDR3 reads CASSVALGLPYEQYF. DNA for the CDR3: TGTGCCAGCAGCGTAGCATTGGGACTTCCCTACGAGCAGTACTTC. The full variable domain, its missing parts supplied by reference TRBV7-8 and TRBJ2-7, is GAGVSQSPRYKVAKRGQDVALRCDPISGHVSLFWYQQALGQGPEFLTYFQNEAQLDKSGLPSDRFFAERPEGSVSTLKIQRTQQEDSAVYLCASSVALGLPYEQYFGPGTRLTVT.

The V gene is TRBV3-1 (or the pseudogene TRBV3-2), the J gene TRBJ2-1; 9 nucleotides line up with TRBD1. CDR1 is LGHDT and CDR2 is YNNKEL in the germline V gene (reference sequence). Trimming removed 2 bases from V and 0 bases from J; junction bases left unmatched: 2. This CDR3 contains 16 residues. The CDR3 nucleotides read TGTGCCAGCAGCCAACAGGGACAGGGCTCCTACAATGAGCAGTTCTTC. Amino acid sequence: CASSQQGQGSYNEQFF.

The rearrangement links TRBV3-1 (or the pseudogene TRBV3-2) to TRBJ1-5, with D hard to call. The length of the CDR3 is 14 residues. Germline V gene lookup returns CDR1 LGHDT and CDR2 YNNKEL (reference sequence). Trimming removed 0 bases at V and 7 bases at J, with 10 bases between. The CDR3 sequence is CASSQDNRGQPQHF. In DNA form, the CDR3 reads TGTGCCAGCAGCCAAGATAACAGAGGGCAGCCCCAGCATTTT.

The chain joins TRBV7-2 to TRBJ1-1, with D hard to call. Germline V lookup: CDR1 SGHTA, CDR2 FQGNSA. V lost 3 bases to trimming and J lost 0 bases, with 11 bases between them. The CDR3 runs 15 residues. DNA for the CDR3: TGTGCCAGCAGCTTGGAGGGTTCCCTGAACACTGAAGCTTTCTTT. Amino acid sequence: CASSLEGSLNTEAFF.

This chain connects TRBV7-2 to TRBJ2-7, with 14 bases lining up with TRBD2. This CDR3 spans 18 amino acids. V was clipped by 0 bases and J by 2 bases; unmatched bases: 6. Germline V gene data show CDR1 as SGHTA and CDR2 as FQGNSA. The CDR3 loop is CASSLAGTSGGPTYEQYF. CDR3 sequence (DNA): TGTGCCAGCAGCTTAGCCGGGACTAGCGGGGGACCTACCTACGAGCAGTACTTC.

The chain is built from TRBV4-2 and TRBJ1-3; D unresolved. The V and J ends lost 0 bases and 0 bases respectively, with 9 bases between them. The CDR3 extends over 16 amino acids. The germline CDR1 and CDR2 sequences are LGHNA and YNFKEQ. The CDR3, as DNA: TGTGCCAGCAGCCAAGATGTACAGAGCTCTGGAAACACCATATATTTT. Protein sequence: CASSQDVQSSGNTIYF.

The chain couples TRBV11-2 to TRBJ2-2, with 10 bases identical to TRBD1. The V segment lost 5 bases and the J segment 2 bases; nucleotides outside the gene matches: 2. This CDR3 comprises 15 residues. The germline gives CDR1 SGHAT, CDR2 FQNNGV. CDR3: CASSRDRGNTGELFF. The DNA for the CDR3 is TGTGCCAGCAGCCGGGACAGGGGTAACACCGGGGAGCTGTTTTTT.

The CDR3 DNA is TGTGCCAGCAGCCGCGACAGTTCTGGAAACACCATATATTTT. Translated: CASSRDSSGNTIYF. This chain uses TRBV2 with TRBJ1-3; the D gene is possibly TRBD1 (5 bases). Germline V gene sequence: CDR1 SNHLY, CDR2 FYNNEI. The V gene lost 6 bases and the J gene lost 1 base, with 10 bases spanning the gap. There are 14 residues in the CDR3.

The V gene is TRBV4-1, the J gene TRBJ1-4; weak D call: TRBD1 (6 bases). The V end was cut by 0 bases, the J end by 8 bases, with 16 bases between. This CDR3 has 16 amino acids. Germline CDR1 MGHRA, CDR2 YSYEKL. CDR3 sequence reads: CASSQEPRGAREKLFF. The CDR3 DNA reads as TGCGCCAGCAGCCAAGAACCACGGGGGGCAAGGGAAAAACTGTTTTTT.

This rearrangement joins TRBV3-1 (or the pseudogene TRBV3-2) to TRBJ2-1, with a tentative D call TRBD1 (6 bases). V was pared by 2 bases and J by 8 bases, with 16 bases between. Germline V gene sequence: CDR1 LGHDT, CDR2 YNNKEL (reference sequence). The CDR3 totals 15 residues. The CDR3 loop reads CASSQSQGGFDEQFF. CDR3 coding DNA: TGTGCCAGCAGCCAATCACAGGGTGGGTTCGATGAGCAGTTCTTC.

The rearrangement links TRBV19 to TRBJ1-4; TRBD1 aligns across 9 bases. Germline V lookup: CDR1 LNHDA, CDR2 SQIVND (reference sequence). This CDR3 has 10 residues. V lost 9 bases, J lost 15 bases, and 5 bases stayed unmatched. This CDR3 is CASGDRAVFF. The CDR3 DNA follows: TGTGCCAGCGGGGACAGGGCAGTGTTTTTT.

The chain has TRBV27 and TRBJ2-2; D is perhaps TRBD1 (5 bases). Germline loops: CDR1 MNHEY, CDR2 SMNVEV (reference sequence). The CDR3 is 13 amino acids. V was shortened by 5 bases and J by 4 bases, with 8 bases between the two germline ends. CDR3 bases: TGTGCCAGCAGTCGACAGACCACCGGGGAGCTGTTTTTT. Its translation: CASSRQTTGELFF.

This clone has a handful of counts. V gene TRBV5-1 combines with J gene TRBJ1-1, with D possibly matching TRBD1 (6 bases). CDR1 SGHRS and CDR2 YFSETQ come from the germline V gene. V was trimmed by 6 bases and J by 5 bases, leaving 17 bases between them. This CDR3 comprises 14 residues. CDR3 loop: CASTPRAGVTEAFF. The CDR3 region has the DNA TGCGCCAGCACCCCCAGGGCAGGGGTAACTGAAGCTTTCTTT.

The chain is built from TRBV28 and TRBJ1-2, with D possibly matching TRBD1 (5 bases). The CDR3 runs 18 residues. Per germline, CDR1 MDHEN and CDR2 SYDVKM. The ends were cut back, 6 bases at V and 3 bases at J, with 26 bases in the middle. CDR3 residues: CASSRRRDLVSNYYGYTF. The CDR3, as DNA: TGTGCCAGCAGCCGACGGAGGGACCTAGTTTCAAACTACTATGGCTACACCTTC.

Regarding this clone: Other nucleotide sequences in the sample specify the same CDR3. This chain joins TRBV27 and TRBJ2-7; TRBD1 matches 7 bases. CDR3 length: 13 amino acids. CDR1 and CDR2 (germline): MNHEY, SMNVEV (reference sequence). Germline trimming cut 6 bases from V and 2 bases from J; bases unmatched to any gene: 4. The DNA for the CDR3 is TGTGCCAGCAGGACCACAGGGGCCTACGAGCAGTACTTC. This sequence encodes CASRTTGAYEQYF.

This clone appeared a single time. The chain recombines TRBV7-2 with TRBJ2-1; 8 bases line up with TRBD1. Trimming removed 1 base from V and 7 bases from J; junction bases left unmatched: 9. CDR3 size: 16 residues. Germline-derived CDR1 and CDR2 are SGHTA and FQGNSA. As DNA, the CDR3 is TGTGCCAGCAGCTTAGGGGGGACAGGTGGTTTGAATGAGCAGTTCTTC. Protein sequence: CASSLGGTGGLNEQFF. The complete variable domain, with remaining parts taken from reference TRBV7-2 and TRBJ2-1, reads GAGVSQSPSNKVTEKGKDVELRCDPISGHTALYWYRQSLGQGLEFLIYFQGNSAPDKSGLPSDRFSAERTGGSVSTLTIQRTQQEDSAVYLCASSLGGTGGLNEQFFGPGTRLTVL.